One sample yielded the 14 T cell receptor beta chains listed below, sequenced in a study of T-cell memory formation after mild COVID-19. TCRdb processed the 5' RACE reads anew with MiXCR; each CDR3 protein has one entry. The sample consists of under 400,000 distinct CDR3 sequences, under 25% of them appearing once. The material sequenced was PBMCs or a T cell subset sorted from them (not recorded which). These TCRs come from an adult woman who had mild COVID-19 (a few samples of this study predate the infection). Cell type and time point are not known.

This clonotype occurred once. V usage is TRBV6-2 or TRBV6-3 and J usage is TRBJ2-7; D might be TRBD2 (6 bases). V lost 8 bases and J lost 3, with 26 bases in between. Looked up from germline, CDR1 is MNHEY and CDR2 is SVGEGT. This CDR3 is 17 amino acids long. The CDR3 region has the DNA TGTGCCAGCGGTTCAGGCCCTGGGACTCAGTCTCTCTACGAGCAGTACTTC. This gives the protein CASGSGPGTQSLYEQYF.

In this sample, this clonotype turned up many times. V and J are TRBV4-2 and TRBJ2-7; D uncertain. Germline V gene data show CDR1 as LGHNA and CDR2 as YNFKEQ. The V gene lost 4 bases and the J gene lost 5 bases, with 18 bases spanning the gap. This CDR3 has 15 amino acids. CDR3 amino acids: CASSLGDGSIDEQYF. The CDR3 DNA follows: TGTGCCAGCAGCCTTGGGGATGGTAGCATAGACGAGCAGTACTTC.

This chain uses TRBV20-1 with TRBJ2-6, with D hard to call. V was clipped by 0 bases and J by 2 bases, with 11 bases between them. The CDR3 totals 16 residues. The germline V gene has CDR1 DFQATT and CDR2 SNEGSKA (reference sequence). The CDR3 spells CSARDSPYTGANVLTF. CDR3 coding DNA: TGCAGTGCTAGAGATTCCCCGTACACTGGGGCCAACGTCCTGACTTTC.

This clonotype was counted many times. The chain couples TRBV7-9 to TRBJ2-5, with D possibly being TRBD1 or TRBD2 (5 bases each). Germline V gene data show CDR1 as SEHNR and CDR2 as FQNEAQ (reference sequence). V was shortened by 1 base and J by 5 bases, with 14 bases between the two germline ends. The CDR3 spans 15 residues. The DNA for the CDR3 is TGTGCCAGCAGCTTAGGAGGGACCCACCGTGAGACCCAGTACTTC. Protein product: CASSLGGTHRETQYF.

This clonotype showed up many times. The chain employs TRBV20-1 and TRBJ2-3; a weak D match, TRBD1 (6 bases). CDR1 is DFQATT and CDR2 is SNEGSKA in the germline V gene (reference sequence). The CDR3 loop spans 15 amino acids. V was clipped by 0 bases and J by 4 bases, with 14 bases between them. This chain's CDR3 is CSARDQARGADTQYF. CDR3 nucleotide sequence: TGCAGTGCTAGAGATCAGGCCAGGGGTGCAGATACGCAGTATTTT.

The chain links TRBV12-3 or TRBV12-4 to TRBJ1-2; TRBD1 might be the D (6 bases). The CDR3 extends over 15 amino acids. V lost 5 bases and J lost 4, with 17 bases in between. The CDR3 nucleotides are TGTGCCAGCAGTATCGGGCAGGGGTTTCTCTATGGCTACACCTTC. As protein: CASSIGQGFLYGYTF.

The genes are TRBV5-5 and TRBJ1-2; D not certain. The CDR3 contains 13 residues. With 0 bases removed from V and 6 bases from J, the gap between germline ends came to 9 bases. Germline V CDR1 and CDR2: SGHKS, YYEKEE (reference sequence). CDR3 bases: TGTGCCAGCAGCTTGGGCGGGTACGATGGCTACACCTTC. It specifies CASSLGGYDGYTF.

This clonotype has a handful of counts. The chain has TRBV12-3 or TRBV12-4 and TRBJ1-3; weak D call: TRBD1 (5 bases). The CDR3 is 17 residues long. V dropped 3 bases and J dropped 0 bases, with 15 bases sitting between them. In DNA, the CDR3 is TGTGCCAGCAGTTTTTCCGGGGCCGCAACCTCTGGAAACACCATATATTTT. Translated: CASSFSGAATSGNTIYF.

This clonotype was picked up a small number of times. The CDR3 region has the DNA TGTGCCAGCAGTGACCGCTACGAGCAGTACTTC. Translated, it gives CASSDRYEQYF. The chain recombines TRBV6-1 with TRBJ2-7; D unclear. The CDR3 spans 11 residues. Trimming cost V 3 bases and J 3 bases, with 3 bases left between them. Germline V lookup: CDR1 MNHNS, CDR2 SASEGT.

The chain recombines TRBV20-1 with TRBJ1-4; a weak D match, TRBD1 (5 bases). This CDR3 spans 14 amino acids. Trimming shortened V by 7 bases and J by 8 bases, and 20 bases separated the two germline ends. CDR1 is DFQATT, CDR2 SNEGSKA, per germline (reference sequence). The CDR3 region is CSVVTRGRGEKLFF. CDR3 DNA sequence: TGCAGTGTGGTGACTAGGGGAAGGGGCGAAAAACTGTTTTTT.

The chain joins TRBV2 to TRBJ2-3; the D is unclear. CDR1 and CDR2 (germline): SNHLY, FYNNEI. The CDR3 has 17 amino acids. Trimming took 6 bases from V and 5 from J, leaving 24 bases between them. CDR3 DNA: TGTGCCAGCAGGCCCTTGATTGGGGTCCAGGCCCTAGATACGCAGTATTTT. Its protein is CASRPLIGVQALDTQYF.

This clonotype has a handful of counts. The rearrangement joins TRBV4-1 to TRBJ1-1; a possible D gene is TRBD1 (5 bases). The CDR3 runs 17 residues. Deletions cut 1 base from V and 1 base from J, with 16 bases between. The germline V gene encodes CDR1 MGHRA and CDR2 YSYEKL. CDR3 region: CASSQVRGISGNTEAFF. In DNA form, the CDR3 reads TGCGCCAGCAGCCAAGTGAGGGGTATCTCAGGGAACACTGAAGCTTTCTTT.

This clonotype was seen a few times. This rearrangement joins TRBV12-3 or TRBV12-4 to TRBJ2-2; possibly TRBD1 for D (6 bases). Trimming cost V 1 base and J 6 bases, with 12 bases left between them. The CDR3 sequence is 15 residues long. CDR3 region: CASSLGETGSGELFF. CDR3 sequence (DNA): TGTGCCAGCAGTTTAGGGGAAACAGGGTCCGGGGAGCTGTTTTTT.

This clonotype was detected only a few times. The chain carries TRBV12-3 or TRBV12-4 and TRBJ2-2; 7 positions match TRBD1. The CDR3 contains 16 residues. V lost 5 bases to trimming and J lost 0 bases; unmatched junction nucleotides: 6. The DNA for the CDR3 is TGTGCCAGCAGTCAGCCGGACAGGCCGAACACCGGGGAGCTGTTTTTT. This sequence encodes CASSQPDRPNTGELFF.